This paragraph reports one TCR beta chain. As yet, its antigen is unknown. Using immunoSEQ multiplex PCR, the repertoire was profiled, and TCRdb retains in-frame clones only, with some absent. There are 97,000 or so clones in the sample; less than 90% occur only once, and 6.3% lies in the top ten. This record comes from a study of cytomegalovirus exposure and HLA in healthy donors. At the level of the study: In a later analysis, it was reported that the roughly 120 validation repertoires had been produced on the same platform as the 500 to 850 repertoires belonging to the first cohort.

Study-level results: Clusters of TCRs from the first cohort tended to co-occur in the 100 to 150 validation repertoires (as a later analysis found).

Input material: PBMCs. This clonotype originated in a man younger than 35 in good health and CMV-seropositive.

CDR3: CASALTGTYEQYF. The CDR3 nucleotides read TGTGCTAGTGCCCTGACAGGGACCTACGAGCAGTACTTC. V gene TRBV12-5 combines with J gene TRBJ2-7, with 7 nucleotides matching TRBD1. The CDR3 sequence is 13 residues long. CDR1 and CDR2 from the germline V gene are LGHNT and FRNRAP. V shed 7 bases and J 2 bases; nucleotides not matched to a gene: 5.